The 25 T cell receptor beta chains in this list originate from one sample, sequenced in a study of radiotherapy plus CTLA-4 blockade in lung cancer. Generated by immunoSEQ multiplex PCR, the TCRdb table keeps only in-frame clones and is missing some. The sample lists about 80,000 clones; more than 75% were seen once. Specimen: peripheral blood, collected from a patient treated with radiotherapy plus ipilimumab. Source of these receptors: a human donor with non-small cell lung cancer who had a partial response to radiotherapy plus ipilimumab.

V usage is TRBV5-1 and J usage is TRBJ1-1, with D tentatively TRBD1 (5 bases). V was cut by 3 bases and J by 4 bases, with 7 bases left in between. Germline assignment: CDR1 SGHRS and CDR2 YFSETQ. The CDR3 runs to 12 residues. The CDR3 spells CASSSGGTEAFF. CDR3 DNA: TGCGCCAGCAGCTCGGGGGGCACTGAAGCTTTCTTT. Combining the CDR3 with reference TRBV5-1 and TRBJ1-1 gives the whole variable domain KAGVTQTPRYLIKTRGQQVTLSCSPISGHRSVSWYQQTPGQGLQFLFEYFSETQRNKGNFPGRFSGRQFSNSRSEMNVSTLELGDSALYLCASSSGGTEAFFGQGTRLTVV.

This chain joins TRBV5-1 and TRBJ2-7; tentatively, D is TRBD2 (5 bases). Looked up from germline, CDR1 is SGHRS and CDR2 is YFSETQ. The CDR3 is made up of 12 amino acids. The V and J ends lost 4 bases and 7 bases respectively, with 12 bases between them. CDR3 bases: TGCGCCAGCAGCGCCCACTCGGGGGAGCAGTACTTC. This sequence encodes CASSAHSGEQYF.

This clone was recorded only once. For the CDR3, the DNA is TGTGCCAGCAGCGTAGCTACGGGACAAGAGACCCAGTACTTC. Translating gives CASSVATGQETQYF. V and J are TRBV9 and TRBJ2-5; a possible D gene is TRBD2 (5 bases). This CDR3 has 14 amino acids. CDR1 is SGDLS and CDR2 is YYNGEE in the germline V gene. V lost 0 bases, J lost 2 bases, and 8 bases lay in between.

This chain joins TRBV5-6 and TRBJ2-3; no clear D gene. CDR1 and CDR2 from the germline V gene are SGHDT and YYEEEE. There are 12 residues in the CDR3. Trimming pared 2 bases from V and 11 bases from J, leaving 12 bases between. The CDR3 protein is CASSLTALGQYF. DNA for the CDR3: TGTGCCAGCAGCTTAACAGCTTTAGGGCAGTATTTT.

The V call is TRBV9, the J call TRBJ1-1; D may be TRBD1 (5 bases). This CDR3 is 17 amino acids long. The germline V gene encodes CDR1 SGDLS and CDR2 YYNGEE. Trimming shortened V by 3 bases and J by 3 bases, and 21 bases separated the two germline ends. CDR3: CASSAIRTKSRDTEAFF. Written as DNA, the CDR3 is TGTGCCAGCAGCGCGATTCGGACAAAAAGCCGGGACACTGAAGCTTTCTTT.

This clone has just a few counts. The chain is built from TRBV4-3 and TRBJ1-6; D might be TRBD1 (6 bases). The CDR3 is 16 residues long. Germline V gene lookup returns CDR1 LGHNA and CDR2 YSLEER. V was clipped by 2 bases and J by 2 bases, with 10 bases between them. CDR3 DNA: TGCGCCAGCAGCCAATATAGGGACACCTATAATTCACCCCTCCACTTT. This translates into CASSQYRDTYNSPLHF.

The chain is built from TRBV6-5 and TRBJ1-1; D is undetermined. The CDR3 contains 12 residues. Germline-derived CDR1 and CDR2 are MNHEY and SVGAGI. Trimming cost V 0 bases and J 13 bases, with 12 bases left between them. This chain's CDR3 is CASSYSVKKLFF. The CDR3 DNA is TGTGCCAGCAGTTACTCGGTGAAGAAGCTTTTCTTT.

In this sample, this clone turned up a few times. The chain has TRBV6-1 and TRBJ2-4; 9 bases map to TRBD1. Germline lookup yields CDR1 MNHNS and CDR2 SASEGT. Unmatched junction bases numbered 6, after V lost 6 bases and J lost 9 bases. The CDR3 runs to 13 residues. The CDR3: CASRDRGVPIQYF. CDR3 coding DNA: TGTGCCAGCAGGGACAGGGGAGTCCCCATTCAGTACTTC.

Only one count was recorded for this clone. The chain recombines TRBV29-1 with TRBJ2-3; 7 positions match TRBD1. Trimming removed 6 bases from V and 3 bases from J; junction bases left unmatched: 3. Germline CDR1 is SQVTM and CDR2 is ANQGSEA. This CDR3 contains 12 residues. The CDR3 spells CSVSQGTDTQYF. The CDR3, as DNA: TGCAGCGTGTCACAGGGGACAGATACGCAGTATTTT.

J is TRBJ2-5 and V is TRBV5-1, with 8 bases fitting TRBD1. The CDR3 has 14 amino acids. The germline CDR1 and CDR2 sequences are SGHRS and YFSETQ. V lost 4 bases, J lost 5 bases, and 7 bases stayed unmatched. The CDR3 loop reads CASSLGQGLETQYF. The CDR3 DNA reads as TGCGCCAGCAGCCTTGGACAGGGCTTGGAGACCCAGTACTTC.

The chain recombines TRBV11-2 with TRBJ1-1; D ambiguous. Germline CDR1 reads SGHAT; CDR2 reads FQNNGV. Trimming stripped 5 bases from V and 5 bases from J, with 18 bases between. CDR3 length: 15 amino acids. This CDR3 reads CASSPSRRVGTEAFF. The CDR3 region has the DNA TGTGCCAGCAGCCCGAGTCGGAGGGTAGGGACTGAAGCTTTCTTT.

The J gene is TRBJ1-1, the V gene TRBV2; 8 nucleotides match TRBD1. CDR1 is SNHLY, CDR2 FYNNEI, per germline. V shed 4 bases and J 3 bases; nucleotides not matched to a gene: 4. The CDR3 spans 14 residues. CDR3 in DNA: TGTGCCAGCAGTGGGTCGGACAGGGACACTGAAGCTTTCTTT. Translated: CASSGSDRDTEAFF. Combining the CDR3 with reference TRBV2 and TRBJ1-1 gives the whole variable domain EPEVTQTPSHQVTQMGQEVILRCVPISNHLYFYWYRQILGQKVEFLVSFYNNEISEKSEIFDDQFSVERPDGSNFTLKIRSTKLEDSAMYFCASSGSDRDTEAFFGQGTRLTVV.

The V gene is TRBV6-6, the J gene TRBJ2-2; D not resolved. The CDR3 loop spans 14 amino acids. V was pared by 0 bases and J by 1 base, with 3 bases between. Germline V lookup: CDR1 MNHNY, CDR2 SVGAGI (reference sequence). The CDR3 sequence is CASSYSGNTGELFF. Written as DNA, the CDR3 is TGTGCCAGCAGTTACTCCGGGAACACCGGGGAGCTGTTTTTT.

V gene TRBV7-3 combines with J gene TRBJ2-1, with D possibly matching TRBD2 (5 bases). V gave up 5 bases and J gave up 1 base, with 9 bases separating them. The length of the CDR3 is 14 residues. CDR1 is SGHTA, CDR2 FQGTGA, per germline. In DNA, the CDR3 is TGTGCCAGCAGCGCCCCGGGGTCCTACAATGAGCAGTTCTTC. This translates into CASSAPGSYNEQFF.

The chain uses TRBV18 and TRBJ1-6; weak D call: TRBD1 (6 bases). Trimming removed 1 base from V and 8 bases from J, with 15 bases in between. CDR1 is KGHSH, CDR2 LQKENI, per germline. The CDR3 is 16 amino acids. In DNA form, the CDR3 reads TGTGCCAGCTCACCACTGGGGGGGCAGAGTGATTCACCCCTCCACTTT. Protein product: CASSPLGGQSDSPLHF.

This clone was observed once. This CDR3 reads CASSYGVAQHF. The DNA for the CDR3 is TGTGCCAGTAGTTACGGGGTAGCCCAGCATTTT. The rearrangement uses TRBV19 and TRBJ1-5; no firm D call. In germline, CDR1 is LNHDA, CDR2 SQIVND (reference sequence). Trimming cost V 5 bases and J 11 bases, with 10 bases left between them. The CDR3 length is 11 residues.

The chain is built from TRBV30 and TRBJ2-1, with 10 nucleotides matching TRBD2. This CDR3 has 20 residues. Per the germline V gene, CDR1 is GTSNPN and CDR2 is SVGIG (reference sequence). V was pared by 2 bases and J by 7 bases, with 23 bases of the junction left unmatched. In DNA, the CDR3 is TGTGCCTGGAGTCGACCGAGGGAAGCGGGAGGGCCGGGGGTATGGAATGAGCAGTTCTTC. It specifies CAWSRPREAGGPGVWNEQFF.

This chain links TRBV27 with TRBJ2-1; TRBD2 is a possible D gene (6 bases). CDR1 MNHEY and CDR2 SMNVEV come from the germline V gene (reference sequence). The CDR3 spans 17 residues. V was cut by 5 bases and J by 7 bases, with 24 bases left in between. CDR3 protein: CASSPFAGLLVRNEQFF. The CDR3 region has the DNA TGTGCCAGCAGTCCCTTCGCGGGACTGTTAGTGCGTAATGAGCAGTTCTTC.

The chain combines TRBV5-1 with TRBJ2-1; 14 positions agree with TRBD2. The CDR3 contains 16 residues. Per the germline V gene, CDR1 is SGHRS and CDR2 is YFSETQ. With 4 bases clipped from V and 8 bases from J, the junction kept 8 bases outside the gene matches. CDR3 DNA sequence: TGCGCCAGCAGCACCGGGACTAGCGGGAGCTTCTATGAGCAGTTCTTC. Its protein is CASSTGTSGSFYEQFF.

This rearrangement joins TRBV7-8 to TRBJ1-2; D uncertain. CDR3 length equals 12 residues. Trimming took 2 bases from V and 8 from J, leaving 9 bases between them. The germline gives CDR1 SGHVS, CDR2 FQNEAQ. The CDR3 DNA sequence: TGTGCCAGCAGCTTATTGGAGTTCGGCTACACCTTC. It is translated as CASSLLEFGYTF.

V and J are TRBV5-1 and TRBJ1-2; 10 bases are shared with TRBD1. Trimming took 7 bases from V and 6 from J; bases not matched to a gene: 9. The CDR3 is made up of 14 amino acids. The V gene's germline CDR1 is SGHRS and CDR2 YFSETQ. This chain's CDR3 is CASSITGTGDGYTF. DNA of the CDR3: TGCGCCAGCTCAATAACCGGGACAGGGGATGGCTACACCTTC.

CDR3 bases: TGTGCCAGCAGTTCTTGGTCGCTAGCGGTGGCCTACGAGCAGTACTTC. Translated: CASSSWSLAVAYEQYF. This sequence joins TRBV28 and TRBJ2-7; 7 nucleotides match TRBD2. V dropped 4 bases and J dropped 2; count of bases not matched to a gene: 11. The V gene's germline CDR1 is MDHEN and CDR2 SYDVKM. The CDR3 spans 16 residues. Using reference TRBV28 and TRBJ2-7 for the parts outside the CDR3, the full variable domain is DVKVTQSSRYLVKRTGEKVFLECVQDMDHENMFWYRQDPGLGLRLIYFSYDVKMKEKGDIPEGYSVSREKKERFSLILESASTNQTSMYLCASSSWSLAVAYEQYFGPGTRLTVT.

This sequence joins TRBV29-1 and TRBJ2-2; 8 nucleotides match TRBD1. V lost 8 bases and J lost 3; bases outside the gene matches: 5. The CDR3 covers 13 residues. The germline V gene encodes CDR1 SQVTM and CDR2 ANQGSEA. The CDR3 is CSCDRGHTGELFF. Written as DNA, the CDR3 is TGCAGCTGCGACAGGGGCCACACCGGGGAGCTGTTTTTT.

CDR3 sequence reads: CASSFFTADYGYTF. The CDR3 DNA follows: TGTGCCAGCAGTTTTTTTACAGCCGACTATGGCTACACCTTC. The chain links TRBV28 to TRBJ1-2; D not certain. Between the trimmed V and J ends, which lost 3 bases and 3 bases, there was a span of 11 bases. This CDR3 has 14 amino acids. In germline, CDR1 is MDHEN, CDR2 SYDVKM.

The rearrangement uses TRBV6-5 and TRBJ2-7; D is unclear. Trimming took off 0 bases at V and 0 bases at J, with 6 bases between the two ends. The germline CDR1 and CDR2 sequences are MNHEY and SVGAGI. The CDR3 has 14 residues. The CDR3 protein is CASSYSRSSYEQYF. Written as DNA, the CDR3 is TGTGCCAGCAGTTACTCTCGCAGCTCCTACGAGCAGTACTTC.